The rows below give T cell receptor beta chains drawn from one sample of a study of regulatory T cells in long-lasting Graves disease. TCRdb re-derived calls from the multiplex PCR reads in MiXCR, one entry per CDR3 protein. The table records approximately 540,000 distinct CDR3 sequences, around 12% of them present only once. These data are also associated with another study on T cells in Graves' hyperthyroidism and ophthalmopathy.

The starting material was peripheral blood mononuclear cells (PBMCs), obtained at new diagnosis, from a patient treated with antithyroid drugs. The source of these receptors is a woman younger than 45 with Graves disease. Each CDR3 is given with its conserved first and last residue. A D gene is named only where the DNA matches it firmly. Rows may omit the clone size; those that give it use once, few, many or a size class.

CDR3: CSAWDRGPGFEAFF
DNA: TGCAGTGCGTGGGACAGGGGGCCGGGTTTTGAAGCTTTCTTT
J: TRBJ1-1
size: .
D: TRBD1
V: TRBV20-1

CDR3: CASSPSGETEAFF
DNA: TGTGCCAGCAGCCCGTCAGGGGAAACTGAAGCTTTCTTT
J: TRBJ1-1
size: few
D: .
V: TRBV9

CDR3: CASSALANSYNEQFF
DNA: TGTGCCAGCAGCGCACTAGCAAACTCCTACAATGAGCAGTTCTTC
J: TRBJ2-1
size: many
D: .
V: TRBV28

CDR3: CSGHYYNEQFF
DNA: TGCAGCGGCCACTATTACAATGAGCAGTTCTTC
J: TRBJ2-1
size: many
D: .
V: TRBV29-1

CDR3: CASSYEGVGPGELFF
DNA: TGTGCCAGCAGTTACGAGGGCGTGGGACCCGGGGAGCTGTTTTTT
J: TRBJ2-2
size: many
D: .
V: TRBV6-9

CDR3: CASSLEDLNIQYF
DNA: TGTGCCAGCAGCTTGGAGGACTTAAACATTCAGTACTTC
J: TRBJ2-4
size: few
D: .
V: TRBV5-5

CDR3: CASSLASQGSGYTF
DNA: TGTGCCAGCAGCTTAGCGAGCCAGGGCAGCGGCTACACCTTC
J: TRBJ1-2
size: many
D: .
V: TRBV7-9

CDR3: CASSPTAREETQYF
DNA: TGTGCCAGCAGCCCGACCGCTCGGGAAGAGACCCAGTACTTC
J: TRBJ2-5
size: many
D: .
V: TRBV28

CDR3: CASSRGSETEAFF
DNA: TGTGCCAGCAGCCGTGGGAGCGAAACTGAAGCTTTCTTT
J: TRBJ1-1
size: few
D: .
V: TRBV6-1

CDR3: CASSMTSGSSYEQYF
DNA: TGTGCCAGCAGCATGACTAGCGGGAGCTCCTACGAGCAGTACTTC
J: TRBJ2-7
size: many
D: TRBD2
V: TRBV6-2/TRBV6-3

CDR3: CASSQGAPGTGPYGYTF
DNA: TGCGCCAGCAGCCAAGGGGCACCGGGGACAGGTCCCTATGGCTACACCTTC
J: TRBJ1-2
size: many
D: TRBD1
V: TRBV4-3

CDR3: CASSPLVTGELFF
DNA: TGTGCCAGCAGCCCTCTTGTCACCGGGGAGCTGTTTTTT
J: TRBJ2-2
size: few
D: .
V: TRBV3-1

CDR3: CASSYSPGGVDEQFF
DNA: TGTGCCAGCAGTTACTCCCCAGGGGGTGTGGATGAGCAGTTCTTC
J: TRBJ2-1
size: few
D: TRBD1
V: TRBV6-2/TRBV6-3

CDR3: CAWSALAGVSLGQFF
DNA: TGTGCCTGGAGTGCCCTAGCGGGAGTAAGTCTTGGGCAGTTCTTC
J: TRBJ2-1
size: many
D: TRBD2
V: TRBV30

CDR3: CASSQTSYEQYF
DNA: TGTGCCAGCAGCCAAACCTCCTACGAGCAGTACTTC
J: TRBJ2-7
size: many
D: .
V: TRBV14

CDR3: CASRTGGTYGYTF
DNA: TGTGCCAGCAGGACAGGGGGCACCTATGGCTACACCTTC
J: TRBJ1-2
size: many
D: TRBD1
V: TRBV2

CDR3: CASSLNSWSYNEQFF
DNA: TGTGCCAGCAGCTTAAATAGCTGGTCTTACAATGAGCAGTTCTTC
J: TRBJ2-1
size: many
D: .
V: TRBV11-1

CDR3: CASSLKLGGATNEQFF
DNA: TGTGCCAGCAGTTTAAAATTAGGGGGGGCGACAAATGAGCAGTTCTTC
J: TRBJ2-1
size: .
D: .
V: TRBV27

CDR3: CASSLMLRGEAFF
DNA: TGTGCCAGCAGTTTAATGCTTCGAGGTGAAGCTTTCTTT
J: TRBJ1-1
size: .
D: .
V: TRBV27

CDR3: CASSYPTHSDLAKNIQYF
DNA: TGTGCCAGCAGTTACCCGACTCACTCGGACCTAGCCAAAAACATTCAGTACTTC
J: TRBJ2-4
size: few
D: .
V: TRBV6-2/TRBV6-3

CDR3: CASSYGTREQYF
DNA: TGTGCCAGCAGTTATGGGACTAGAGAGCAGTACTTC
J: TRBJ2-7
size: few
D: TRBD2
V: TRBV6-9

CDR3: CASSLRGGGLVRYEQYF
DNA: TGTGCCAGCAGCTTACGGGGTGGCGGCTTAGTGCGGTACGAGCAGTACTTC
J: TRBJ2-7
size: many
D: .
V: TRBV7-2

CDR3: CSARDRRGGSEAFF
DNA: TGCAGTGCTAGAGATCGGAGGGGCGGGAGTGAAGCTTTCTTT
J: TRBJ1-1
size: many
D: .
V: TRBV20-1

CDR3: CASRKGLAATYEQYF
DNA: TGTGCCAGCAGGAAGGGACTAGCGGCTACCTACGAGCAGTACTTC
J: TRBJ2-7
size: many
D: TRBD2
V: TRBV2